This T cell receptor (beta chain) comes out of a study of PD-1 blockade in mismatch repair-deficient tumors. Study conclusions and caveats: Tumor-resident clones, often absent from pretreatment blood, expanded after pembrolizumab and then contracted.

The germline V and J ends were trimmed by 6 bases and 3 bases, with 6 bases remaining between them. CDR1 is MDHEN, CDR2 SYDVKM, per germline. The CDR3 extends over 12 amino acids. Every patient had mismatch repair deficiency by PCR or immunohistochemistry. Here immunoSEQ multiplex PCR was the method, and the copy in TCRdb shows in-frame clones only, minus some. The table includes 80,000 to 130,000 clones, 70% to 85% detected once. Concerning this clone: The target antigen is unknown.

This receptor was identified in an adult with mismatch repair-deficient cancer. The chain combines TRBV28 with TRBJ1-3; no clear D gene. The sample was peripheral blood, taken about 33 weeks after starting pembrolizumab. The CDR3, as DNA: TGTGCCAGCAGAGGGAGTGGAAACACCATATATTTT. Amino acid sequence: CASRGSGNTIYF.